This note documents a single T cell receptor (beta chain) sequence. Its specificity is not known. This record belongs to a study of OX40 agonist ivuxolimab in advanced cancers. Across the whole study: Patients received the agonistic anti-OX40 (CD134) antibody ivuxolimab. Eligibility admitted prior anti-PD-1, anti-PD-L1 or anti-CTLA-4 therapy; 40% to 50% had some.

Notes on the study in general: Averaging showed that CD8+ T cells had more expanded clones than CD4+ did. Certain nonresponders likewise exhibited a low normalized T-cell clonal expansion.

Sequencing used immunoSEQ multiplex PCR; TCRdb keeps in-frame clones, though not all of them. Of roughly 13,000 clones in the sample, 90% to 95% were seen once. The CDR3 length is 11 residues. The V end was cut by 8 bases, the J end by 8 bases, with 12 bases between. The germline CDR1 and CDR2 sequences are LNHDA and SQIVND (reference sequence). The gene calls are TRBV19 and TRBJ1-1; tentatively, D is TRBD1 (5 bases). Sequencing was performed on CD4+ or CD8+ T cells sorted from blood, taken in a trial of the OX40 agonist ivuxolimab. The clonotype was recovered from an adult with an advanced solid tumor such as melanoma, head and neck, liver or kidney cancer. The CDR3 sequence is CASPSGGEAFF. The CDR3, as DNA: TGTGCCAGTCCGTCGGGGGGGGAAGCTTTCTTT.